This TCR beta chain is from a study of blood T cell repertoires in COVID-19. In the study overall: The cDNA or gDNA used as material had been derived from T cells, B-cell-depleted T cells, or PBMCs.

Trimming took off 0 bases at V and 4 bases at J, with 7 bases between the two ends. There are 14 residues in the CDR3. The V gene's germline CDR1 is LGHDT and CDR2 YNNKEL (reference sequence). Here immunoSEQ multiplex PCR was the method, and the copy in TCRdb shows in-frame clones only, minus some. The sample records a few hundred thousand clones, 84% being singletons. Sequencing was performed on PBMCs or T cells enriched from blood (not recorded which). This sequence was found in a woman between 35 and 50 years old who had recovered from COVID-19. This rearrangement joins TRBV3-1 (or the pseudogene TRBV3-2) to TRBJ2-1; tentative D call: TRBD1 (6 bases). CDR3: CASSQEGQYNEQFF. CDR3 DNA: TGTGCCAGCAGCCAAGAAGGACAGTACAATGAGCAGTTCTTC.